This T cell receptor beta chain derives from a study of control samples from healthy donors and cancer patients. CDR1 and CDR2 from the germline V gene are SGHNT and YYREEE (reference sequence). This CDR3 is 19 amino acids long. Losses at the gene ends were 4 bases for V and 1 base for J; bases not matched to a gene: 14. Data came from immunoSEQ multiplex PCR; TCRdb stores just in-frame clones and leaves some out. The data hold fewer than 65,000 clones, with under 90% observed a single time. The source is a man in his 70s in good health. Sequencing used blood. V gene TRBV5-4 combines with J gene TRBJ2-5; 12 nucleotides match TRBD2. The CDR3 reads CASSILLTSGSSLQETQYF. The CDR3 DNA reads TGTGCCAGCAGCATACTACTGACTAGCGGGAGTTCTCTCCAAGAGACCCAGTACTTC.